A selection of T cell receptor beta chains follows, all from one sample in a study of blood T cell repertoires in COVID-19. Only in-frame clones appear in the TCRdb table, and some are missing; sequencing was by immunoSEQ multiplex PCR. The sample holds approximately 210,000 clones, approximately 80% seen once. Source material: peripheral blood. These receptors came from a man between 25 and 39 years old with active or convalescent COVID-19. Each CDR3 is given with its conserved first and last residue. A D gene is named only where the DNA matches it firmly. Only some rows state a clone size, as once, few, many or a class for expanded clones.

clone size	V gene	D gene	J gene	CDR3 DNA	CDR3 protein
-	TRBV10-3	TRBD2	TRBJ2-1	TGTGCCATCACCCGACTAGCGGGGGTAGGGAATGAGCAGTTCTTC	CAITRLAGVGNEQFF
-	TRBV21-1	-	TRBJ2-7	TGTGCCAACTCCTTCAGTAGACAGGTGACCTACGAGCAGTACTTC	CANSFSRQVTYEQYF
once	TRBV2	TRBD1	TRBJ1-1	TGTGCCAGCAGTGAGGACAGGTTCAATGAAGCTTTCTTT	CASSEDRFNEAFF
-	TRBV28	-	TRBJ1-6	TGTGCCAGCAGTTCCCCCGGCGGATTCCTCATCCTCCACTTT	CASSSPGGFLILHF
-	TRBV6-5	-	TRBJ1-4	TGTGCCAGCAGTTACTCCAGGGTTAATGAAAAACTGTTTTTT	CASSYSRVNEKLFF
-	TRBV11-2	TRBD2	TRBJ2-2	TGTGCCAGCAGCCGCGGGGGGCTCAACACCGGGGAGCTGTTTTTT	CASSRGGLNTGELFF
-	TRBV6-2/TRBV6-3	-	TRBJ1-1	TGTGCCAGCAGTTACTCGACAGACCCTATGAACACTGAAGCTTTCTTT	CASSYSTDPMNTEAFF
-	TRBV7-2	TRBD1	TRBJ1-1	TGTGCCAGCAGCTTTCCAATTATGGGGACAGGGAGTGCTGAAGCTTTCTTT	CASSFPIMGTGSAEAFF
-	TRBV27	-	TRBJ2-3	TGTGCCAGCAGTGGAGGGCGCTGGAGGGGCACAGATACGCAGTATTTT	CASSGGRWRGTDTQYF
-	TRBV18	-	TRBJ2-7	TGTGCCAGCTCAGATGGGACAAACTACGAGCAGTACTTC	CASSDGTNYEQYF
-	TRBV11-3	TRBD1	TRBJ1-1	TGTGCCAGCAGCCTCTGGACAGGGGAGGACACTGAAGCTTTCTTT	CASSLWTGEDTEAFF
-	TRBV2	-	TRBJ2-2	TGTGCCAGCAGCCGTCGACCCGGGGACACCGGGGAGCTGTTTTTT	CASSRRPGDTGELFF
-	TRBV7-9	TRBD1	TRBJ2-7	TGTGCCAGCAGCATCGGACAGGGAAGGCAGTACTTC	CASSIGQGRQYF
-	TRBV19	TRBD1	TRBJ1-1	TGTGCCAGTAGGCCGGGACAGGGTGTTTATCGAGCTTTCTTT	CASRPGQGVYRAFF
-	TRBV4-1	TRBD2	TRBJ2-3	TGCGCCAGCAGCCAAGTCCGCGGGAGGGCCAGAGATACGCAGTATTTT	CASSQVRGRARDTQYF
-	TRBV2	TRBD1	TRBJ2-7	TGTGCCAGCTCTGCCGGGACAGGGGTCTACGAGCAGTACTTC	CASSAGTGVYEQYF
-	TRBV11-2	TRBD2	TRBJ2-5	TGTGCCAGCAGCTACGGACTAGGAAGAGAGACCCAGTACTTC	CASSYGLGRETQYF
-	TRBV19	TRBD1	TRBJ1-5	TGTGCCAGTAGTCCCCGGACAGGGTGGGATCAGCCCCAGCATTTT	CASSPRTGWDQPQHF
-	TRBV28	TRBD2	TRBJ2-1	TGTGCCAGCAACTTGGGGAGTAGCGGGAGCCACAATGAGCAGTTCTTC	CASNLGSSGSHNEQFF
-	TRBV2	-	TRBJ2-2	TGTGCCAGCAGTGGGCAGGGGAACACCGGGGAGCTGTTTTTT	CASSGQGNTGELFF
-	TRBV9	TRBD1	TRBJ1-3	TGTGCCAGCAGCAGGGACAGGGGTAACACCATATATTTT	CASSRDRGNTIYF
-	TRBV4-2	TRBD2	TRBJ2-1	TGTGCCAGCAGCCGTACTAGCGGCCTTAGCTCCTACAATGAGCAGTTCTTC	CASSRTSGLSSYNEQFF
-	TRBV3-1/TRBV3-2	-	TRBJ2-2	TGTGCCAGCAGCCAAGGACTAGCCGGGGAGCTGTTTTTT	CASSQGLAGELFF
once	TRBV28	-	TRBJ2-5	TGTGCCAGCAGCACGCAAGGAAGGGGCATCGAGACCCAGTACTTC	CASSTQGRGIETQYF